This TCR beta chain was captured in a study of T cell responses to AZD1222 COVID-19 vaccine. Study-wide background: Combined were second doses at about 4 or about 12 weeks.

Study findings and constraints: Unmutated regions of variants are reportedly targeted by nearly half of spike-specific TCRs. When two AZD1222 doses had been given, Spike-specific TCR breadth and depth rose. Donors, mostly white British, included more females; clonal diversity was possibly underestimated.

Germline lookup yields CDR1 PRHDT and CDR2 FYEKMQ (reference sequence). J gave up 4 bases and V 5 bases, and 4 bases lay outside the gene matches. The CDR3 spans 13 residues. In the case of this clone: Antigen: not known.

Only in-frame clones appear in the TCRdb table, and some are missing; sequencing was by immunoSEQ multiplex PCR. The table shows 55,000 to 85,000 clones, with roughly 84% occurring only once. The rearrangement uses TRBV13 and TRBJ2-5, with 7 bases matching TRBD2. This clonotype was obtained from an adult in good health. The sequences come from peripheral blood, collected on day 0 of AZD1222 vaccination. This CDR3 is CASSPLAAETQYF. CDR3 in DNA: TGTGCCAGCAGCCCGCTAGCGGCAGAGACCCAGTACTTC. The full variable domain, completed using reference TRBV13 and TRBJ2-5, is AAGVIQSPRHLIKEKRETATLKCYPIPRHDTVYWYQQGPGQDPQFLISFYEKMQSDKGSIPDRFSAQQFSDYHSELNMSSLELGDSALYFCASSPLAAETQYFGPGTRLLVL.